This T cell receptor (beta chain) originates from a study of blood T cells in healthy people across ages. Overall study findings and caveats: PBMCs were not sorted, which prevented a conclusive comparison of naive versus antigen-experienced cells. It was found that TCR beta diversity correlated strongly with the percentage of naive T cells. Age showed a roughly linear inverse relationship with TCR beta diversity per million T cells.

With a J-beta primer mix and a sample-barcoded 5' primer, a second PCR ran about 7 to 12 cycles. TCRdb re-called the 5' RACE reads with MiXCR, one entry per CDR3 protein. Of around 2 million distinct CDR3 sequences in the sample, 35% to 50% were seen once. This clonotype was found a few times. The antigen remains unidentified. PBMCs, at least 7 million per sample, were isolated. Material: blood. The TCR was taken from a human donor in good health.

The CDR3 loop reads CASSRDTRIYEQYF. In DNA form, the CDR3 reads TGTGCCAGCAGTCGGGACACAAGAATCTACGAGCAGTACTTC. V gene TRBV6-5 combines with J gene TRBJ2-7, with D possibly matching TRBD1 (6 bases). This CDR3 spans 14 amino acids. The germline gives CDR1 MNHEY, CDR2 SVGAGI. Trimming pared 5 bases from V and 3 bases from J, leaving 14 bases between.